Below are 28 T cell receptor beta chains sequenced from a single sample in a study of cytomegalovirus exposure and HLA in healthy donors (dated by TCRdb to 2015 to 2018). Libraries were built with the immunoSEQ multiplex PCR assay. The multiplex PCR relied on a mix of 60 forward primers for TCR Vbeta segments and 13 reverse primers for TCR Jbeta segments. TCRdb holds this immuneACCESS table with in-frame rearrangements only. Some clones are missing; in checked studies, unresolved V genes explain under half, and the rest has no known cause. The sample table shows 100,000 to 150,000 clones, and around 84% are seen once. Roughly 6% of the sample is in the top ten clones. The sample taken for sequencing was PBMCs. These TCRs come from a woman aged 40 to 49 in good health and CMV-seronegative.

This clone turned up a few times. The chain couples TRBV2 to TRBJ1-4; possibly TRBD1 for D (6 bases). V lost 7 bases and J 6 bases, leaving 12 bases between the germline ends. The CDR3 consists of 13 residues. CDR1 is SNHLY and CDR2 is FYNNEI in the germline V gene. For the CDR3, the DNA is TGTGCCAGCATTATACAGGGTCATGAAAAACTGTTTTTT. Amino acid sequence: CASIIQGHEKLFF.

The V and J genes are TRBV14 and TRBJ2-5, with 7 bases matching TRBD2. The ends lost 5 bases at V and 3 bases at J; junction bases unmatched: 3. CDR3 length: 13 residues. Germline CDR1 and CDR2: SGHDN and FVKESK. The CDR3 nucleotides are TGTGCCAGCAGCGGGCTAGCGGAAGAGACCCAGTACTTC. Residues: CASSGLAEETQYF.

This clone occurred once. The chain combines TRBV2 with TRBJ2-1; 16 bases are a match to TRBD2. Germline V gives CDR1 SNHLY, CDR2 FYNNEI. The CDR3 sequence is 17 residues long. V lost 6 bases and J lost 1; bases outside the gene matches: 3. The CDR3 bases are TGTGCCAGCAGGGGGACTAGCGGGAGGGGATCCTACAATGAGCAGTTCTTC. Translation gives CASRGTSGRGSYNEQFF. Full variable domain (outside the CDR3, taken from reference TRBV2 and TRBJ2-1): EPEVTQTPSHQVTQMGQEVILRCVPISNHLYFYWYRQILGQKVEFLVSFYNNEISEKSEIFDDQFSVERPDGSNFTLKIRSTKLEDSAMYFCASRGTSGRGSYNEQFFGPGTRLTVL.

This clone was seen only a few times. The chain is built from TRBV5-4 and TRBJ2-5; TRBD1 aligns across 9 bases. Germline CDR1 is SGHNT and CDR2 is YYREEE (reference sequence). Losses at the gene ends were 0 bases for V and 2 bases for J; bases not matched to a gene: 2. The CDR3 totals 15 residues. CDR3 sequence reads: CASSLGGTGQETQYF. CDR3 sequence (DNA): TGTGCCAGCAGCTTGGGGGGGACAGGGCAAGAGACCCAGTACTTC.

On this clone: The junction departs from the called germline gene at one end, perhaps through a read error. The chain uses TRBV6-6 and TRBJ2-6; possible D gene TRBD1, 5 bases. The CDR3 totals 14 residues. CDR1 is MNHNY and CDR2 is SVGAGI in the germline V gene (reference sequence). CDR3 amino acids: CASSRIAGANGLTF. In nucleotides, the CDR3 is TGTGCCAGCAGTAGGATCGCTGGGGCCAACGGCCTGACTTTC.

This clone came up once. The rearrangement joins TRBV5-1 to TRBJ1-4; no definite D call. The CDR3 extends over 14 amino acids. V lost 3 bases and J 8 bases, leaving 14 bases between the germline ends. CDR1 and CDR2 (germline): SGHRS, YFSETQ. This chain's CDR3 is CASSSTVSREKLFF. CDR3 nucleotide sequence: TGCGCCAGCAGCTCCACGGTCAGCAGGGAAAAACTGTTTTTT.

V usage is TRBV28 and J usage is TRBJ2-1, with a possible D match to TRBD2 (6 bases). CDR3 length equals 15 residues. The germline CDR1 and CDR2 sequences are MDHEN and SYDVKM. V gave up 7 bases and J gave up 0 bases, with 13 bases separating them. CDR3 DNA sequence: TGTGCCAGCATCCGGGACTTGAGCTCCTACAATGAGCAGTTCTTC. This sequence encodes CASIRDLSSYNEQFF. Based on the CDR3 plus reference TRBV28 and TRBJ2-1, the full variable domain is DVKVTQSSRYLVKRTGEKVFLECVQDMDHENMFWYRQDPGLGLRLIYFSYDVKMKEKGDIPEGYSVSREKKERFSLILESASTNQTSMYLCASIRDLSSYNEQFFGPGTRLTVL.

The chain uses TRBV7-9 and TRBJ1-1; tentatively, D is TRBD1 (5 bases). Germline-derived CDR1 and CDR2 are SEHNR and FQNEAQ (reference sequence). Trimming shortened V by 11 bases and J by 11 bases, and 18 bases separated the two germline ends. This CDR3 contains 11 residues. The CDR3 here is CAFQQDRGAFF. CDR3 DNA: TGTGCCTTCCAGCAAGATCGGGGGGCTTTCTTT.

The chain uses TRBV28 and TRBJ1-2; D is possibly TRBD1 (5 bases). In germline, CDR1 is MDHEN, CDR2 SYDVKM. This CDR3 region has 15 residues. The ends were cut back, 6 bases at V and 4 bases at J, with 18 bases in the middle. The CDR3 nucleotides read TGTGCCAGCAGCATTGGGATAAGGGGAGGCTATGGCTACACCTTC. This sequence encodes CASSIGIRGGYGYTF.

This chain joins TRBV5-1 and TRBJ2-2; 8 bases line up with TRBD1. The CDR3 runs to 14 residues. CDR1 is SGHRS, CDR2 YFSETQ, per germline. V lost 2 bases, J lost 7 bases, and 4 bases stayed unmatched. CDR3 DNA: TGCGCCAGCAGCTTCGGACAGGGAAGCGGGGAGCTGTTTTTT. Translated: CASSFGQGSGELFF.

The V gene is TRBV6-5, the J gene TRBJ1-4; D is unresolved. Between the trimmed V and J ends, which lost 2 bases and 5 bases, there was a span of 6 bases. CDR1 is MNHEY, CDR2 SVGAGI, per germline. CDR3 length: 13 amino acids. The CDR3 sequence is CASSYNINEKLFF. DNA of the CDR3: TGTGCCAGCAGTTACAATATAAATGAAAAACTGTTTTTT.

This chain joins TRBV11-2 and TRBJ1-4; D unclear. CDR3 length: 12 residues. The V end was cut by 3 bases, the J end by 11 bases, with 10 bases between. The germline gives CDR1 SGHAT, CDR2 FQNNGV. The CDR3 is CASSFGPGKLFF. The CDR3 bases are TGTGCCAGCAGCTTCGGCCCGGGGAAACTGTTTTTT.

This chain's CDR3 is CASSGALDLATDTQYF. CDR3 DNA: TGTGCCAGCAGCGGAGCTCTAGACTTGGCCACAGATACGCAGTATTTT. The rearrangement uses TRBV9 and TRBJ2-3; D ambiguous. The V and J ends lost 3 bases and 2 bases respectively, with 16 bases between them. The CDR3 contains 16 residues. Germline V gene sequence: CDR1 SGDLS, CDR2 YYNGEE.

On this clone itself: The junction departs from the called germline gene at one end, perhaps through a read error. This sample also contains other DNA sequences that code for the same CDR3. The genes are TRBV18 and TRBJ1-3; D unresolved. Germline V CDR1 and CDR2: KGHSH, LQKENI. The CDR3 consists of 14 residues. The CDR3 loop reads CASSPVTPGNTIYF. The CDR3 nucleotides read TGCGCCAGCTCGCCCGTGACACCTGGAAACACCATATATTTT.

This clone was seen just once. V usage is TRBV28 and J usage is TRBJ2-4; weak D call: TRBD2 (6 bases). Looked up from germline, CDR1 is MDHEN and CDR2 is SYDVKM. This CDR3 has 14 amino acids. The V end was cut by 6 bases, the J end by 14 bases, with 23 bases between. CDR3 in amino acids: CASRVLGARTIEYF. CDR3 in DNA: TGTGCCAGCAGAGTTTTAGGGGCGAGGACTATCGAGTACTTC. Complete variable domain (other parts from reference TRBV28 and TRBJ2-4): DVKVTQSSRYLVKRTGEKVFLECVQDMDHENMFWYRQDPGLGLRLIYFSYDVKMKEKGDIPEGYSVSREKKERFSLILESASTNQTSMYLCASRVLGARTIEYFGAGTRLSVL.

The V and J genes are TRBV7-9 and TRBJ2-7; 8 nucleotides agree with TRBD1. Unmatched junction bases numbered 11, after V lost 7 bases and J lost 0 bases. The germline V gene has CDR1 SEHNR and CDR2 FQNEAQ (reference sequence). The CDR3 length is 16 residues. The chain's CDR3 is CASTDPGQEASYEQYF. In DNA form, the CDR3 reads TGTGCCAGCACCGACCCGGGACAGGAAGCCTCCTACGAGCAGTACTTC.

The V gene is TRBV13, the J gene TRBJ2-5, with D possibly TRBD1 on 5 matching bases. The assigned J gene may be wrong: the sequence end matches TRBJ2-7 better. The CDR3 spans 14 residues. Germline V CDR1 and CDR2: PRHDT, FYEKMQ (reference sequence). The CDR3 reads CASSLDIGAYEQYF. The DNA of the CDR3 is TGTGCCAGCAGCCTGGATATAGGGGCGTACGAGCAGTACTTC.

The genes are TRBV5-1 and TRBJ2-2; D is unclear. The germline gives CDR1 SGHRS, CDR2 YFSETQ. The ends were cut back, 1 base at V and 6 bases at J, with 7 bases in the middle. The CDR3 contains 13 residues. The CDR3 DNA reads as TGCGCCAGCAGCTTGAGCGAGTCCGGGGAGCTGTTTTTT. Its protein product is CASSLSESGELFF.

The chain links TRBV19 to TRBJ1-5; a weak D match, TRBD1 (5 bases). This CDR3 has 14 amino acids. Germline CDR1 is LNHDA and CDR2 is SQIVND (reference sequence). The V gene lost 9 bases and the J gene lost 0 bases, with 12 bases spanning the gap. Here the CDR3 reads CASDKGFSNQPQHF. CDR3 in DNA: TGTGCCAGCGACAAGGGGTTTAGCAATCAGCCCCAGCATTTT.

The CDR3 region is CASSPRTGSYEQYF. The CDR3 coding sequence is TGTGCCAGCAGTCCTCGGACAGGGTCCTACGAGCAGTACTTC. The rearrangement uses TRBV28 and TRBJ2-7, with 8 bases aligning to TRBD1. Germline V gives CDR1 MDHEN, CDR2 SYDVKM. The CDR3 loop spans 14 amino acids. V was clipped by 5 bases and J by 1 base; unmatched bases: 4.

The chain links TRBV5-1 to TRBJ1-4; D perhaps matches TRBD1 (5 bases). The CDR3 loop spans 14 amino acids. Trimming cost V 3 bases and J 0 bases, with 6 bases left between them. Germline V gives CDR1 SGHRS, CDR2 YFSETQ. The CDR3: CASSSTATNEKLFF. The CDR3 bases are TGCGCCAGCAGCTCGACAGCAACTAATGAAAAACTGTTTTTT.

The chain combines TRBV14 with TRBJ2-7, with 15 positions matching TRBD2. V gave up 0 bases and J gave up 2 bases; unmatched junction bases: 14. Germline V gene lookup returns CDR1 SGHDN and CDR2 FVKESK. The CDR3 has 21 amino acids. DNA for the CDR3: TGTGCCAGCAGCCAAGATAGGTTCGGACTAGCGGGAGGGCCGGCCCCCTACGAGCAGTACTTC. This gives the protein CASSQDRFGLAGGPAPYEQYF.

The rearrangement joins TRBV6-5 to TRBJ1-1, with D possibly matching TRBD1 (5 bases). The V end was cut by 5 bases, the J end by 1 base, with 14 bases between. The CDR3 covers 15 residues. The germline CDR1 and CDR2 sequences are MNHEY and SVGAGI. The CDR3 reads CASSRASGGNTEAFF. The DNA of the CDR3 is TGTGCCAGCAGTCGCGCATCGGGGGGGAACACTGAAGCTTTCTTT.

The V gene is TRBV12-5, the J gene TRBJ2-7, with 11 nucleotides matching TRBD1. The CDR3 is 13 amino acids. The V gene end was trimmed by 7 bases and the J gene end by 5 bases; junction bases not matched to a gene: 4. Per germline, CDR1 LGHNT and CDR2 FRNRAP. The CDR3 DNA sequence: TGTGCTAGTGACGGACAGGGGGCCGACGAGCAGTACTTC. This sequence encodes CASDGQGADEQYF.

Concerning this clone: At one end the junction does not follow the germline gene, possibly because of a read error. The chain employs TRBV28 and TRBJ2-7, with 9 bases that match TRBD1. Germline CDR1 and CDR2: MDHEN and SYDVKM. This CDR3 is 14 amino acids long. CDR3 DNA: TGTGCCAGCAGTTTAGGGACAGGGTCCTCCGAGCAGTACTTC. Translation: CASSLGTGSSEQYF. Filled out from reference TRBV28 and TRBJ2-7, the complete variable domain reads DVKVTQSSRYLVKRTGEKVFLECVQDMDHENMFWYRQDPGLGLRLIYFSYDVKMKEKGDIPEGYSVSREKKERFSLILESASTNQTSMYLCASSLGTGSSEQYFGPGTRLTVT.

This chain joins TRBV6-1 and TRBJ2-5; TRBD1 is a possible D gene (6 bases). This CDR3 is built from 12 residues. Per germline, CDR1 MNHNS and CDR2 SASEGT. V shed 7 bases and J shed 5 bases, with 11 bases lying between them. The CDR3 DNA sequence: TGTGCCAGCACACAGGGTTTCGAGACCCAGTACTTC. Translation gives CASTQGFETQYF.

The chain is built from TRBV28 and TRBJ2-3, with 16 bases fitting TRBD2. Germline lookup yields CDR1 MDHEN and CDR2 SYDVKM. This CDR3 has 16 residues. The V and J ends lost 5 bases and 6 bases, in that order; junction bases with no gene match: 5. The CDR3 sequence is CASSLGLAGGWDTQYF. CDR3 bases: TGTGCCAGCAGTCTGGGACTAGCGGGAGGGTGGGATACGCAGTATTTT. Together with reference TRBV28 and TRBJ2-3, the CDR3 gives the full variable domain: DVKVTQSSRYLVKRTGEKVFLECVQDMDHENMFWYRQDPGLGLRLIYFSYDVKMKEKGDIPEGYSVSREKKERFSLILESASTNQTSMYLCASSLGLAGGWDTQYFGPGTRLTVL.

The chain is built from TRBV5-4 and TRBJ2-7; 10 bases are a match to TRBD1. From germline, CDR1 is SGHNT and CDR2 YYREEE (reference sequence). The CDR3 totals 15 residues. After removal of 3 bases from V and 2 bases from J, the junction contained 5 bases not matched to a gene. CDR3 protein: CASSSGQGPAYEQYF. CDR3 nucleotide sequence: TGTGCCAGCAGCTCGGGACAGGGGCCAGCCTACGAGCAGTACTTC.